This entry features one T cell receptor (beta chain) sequence. Its antigen is as yet unknown. Other DNA sequences in this specimen translate into the identical CDR3. Each subset's genomic DNA was shared equally among a number of immunoSEQ plates. Sequencing used immunoSEQ multiplex PCR; TCRdb keeps in-frame clones, though not all of them. The sample consists of approximately 2,300,000 clones, roughly 90% of them appearing once. This sample was included in a study of shared clonotypes between healthy human individuals. Broader study findings: Non-shared clonotypes displayed generation probabilities falling below those of clonotypes present in all four donors. Blood was the only sampled material, and tissue repertoires likely differ. Naive subsets tended to show greater estimated richness than memory subsets.

V lost 3 bases to trimming and J lost 1 base; unmatched junction nucleotides: 3. Looked up from germline, CDR1 is SGDLS and CDR2 is YYNGEE. The CDR3 extends over 15 amino acids. The J gene is TRBJ2-1, the V gene TRBV9, with 8 bases aligning to TRBD1. The sample was naive CD4+ T cells from PBMCs. The subset here: CD45RA+ positively selected. This receptor was identified in a man younger than 35 in good health. Some clones in this sample may be carry-over from other donors' samples. The chain's CDR3 is CASSARGLSYNEQFF. For the CDR3, the DNA is TGTGCCAGCAGCGCCAGGGGGCTGTCCTACAATGAGCAGTTCTTC.